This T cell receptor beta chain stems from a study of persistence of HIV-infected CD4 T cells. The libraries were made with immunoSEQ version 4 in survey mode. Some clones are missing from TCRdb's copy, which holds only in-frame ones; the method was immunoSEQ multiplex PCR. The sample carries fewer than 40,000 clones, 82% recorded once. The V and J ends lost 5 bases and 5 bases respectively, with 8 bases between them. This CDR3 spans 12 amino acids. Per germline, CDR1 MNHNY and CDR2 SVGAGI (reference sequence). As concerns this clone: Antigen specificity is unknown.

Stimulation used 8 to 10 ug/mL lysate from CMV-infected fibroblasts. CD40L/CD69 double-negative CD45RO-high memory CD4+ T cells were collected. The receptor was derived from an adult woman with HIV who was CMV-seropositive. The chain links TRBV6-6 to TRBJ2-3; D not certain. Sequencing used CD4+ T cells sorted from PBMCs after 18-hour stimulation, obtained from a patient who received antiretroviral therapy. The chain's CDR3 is CASSLAEDTQYF. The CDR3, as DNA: TGTGCCAGCAGTCTTGCCGAAGATACGCAGTATTTT.